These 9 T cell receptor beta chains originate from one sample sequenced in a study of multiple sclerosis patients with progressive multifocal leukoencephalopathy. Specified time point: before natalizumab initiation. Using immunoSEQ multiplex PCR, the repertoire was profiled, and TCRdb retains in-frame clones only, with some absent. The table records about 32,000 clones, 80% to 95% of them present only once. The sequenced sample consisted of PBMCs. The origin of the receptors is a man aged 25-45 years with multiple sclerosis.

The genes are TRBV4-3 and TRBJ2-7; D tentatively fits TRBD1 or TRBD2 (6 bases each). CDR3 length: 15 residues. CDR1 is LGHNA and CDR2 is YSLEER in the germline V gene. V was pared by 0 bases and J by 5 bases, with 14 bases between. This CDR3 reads CASSQDPGAPDEQYF. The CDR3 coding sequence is TGCGCCAGCAGCCAAGATCCGGGGGCCCCGGACGAGCAGTACTTC.

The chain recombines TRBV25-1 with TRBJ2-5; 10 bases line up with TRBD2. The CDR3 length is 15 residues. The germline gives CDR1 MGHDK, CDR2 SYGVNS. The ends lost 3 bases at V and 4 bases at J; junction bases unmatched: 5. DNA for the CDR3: TGTGCCAGCAGTGATAAAGCGGGAGGGGGAGAGACCCAGTACTTC. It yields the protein CASSDKAGGGETQYF.

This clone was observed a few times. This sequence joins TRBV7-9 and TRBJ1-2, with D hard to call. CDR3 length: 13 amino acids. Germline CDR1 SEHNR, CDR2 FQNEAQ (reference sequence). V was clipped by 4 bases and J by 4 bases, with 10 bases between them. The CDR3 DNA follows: TGTGCCAGCAGCTCCATATGGACCTATGGCTACACCTTC. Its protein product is CASSSIWTYGYTF.

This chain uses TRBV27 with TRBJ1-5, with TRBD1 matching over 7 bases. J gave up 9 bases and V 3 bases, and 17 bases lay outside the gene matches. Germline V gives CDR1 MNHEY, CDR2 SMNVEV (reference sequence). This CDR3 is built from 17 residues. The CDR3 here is CASSFVRKTGAGGPQHF. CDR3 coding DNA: TGTGCCAGCAGTTTTGTAAGAAAAACAGGGGCGGGCGGGCCCCAGCATTTT.

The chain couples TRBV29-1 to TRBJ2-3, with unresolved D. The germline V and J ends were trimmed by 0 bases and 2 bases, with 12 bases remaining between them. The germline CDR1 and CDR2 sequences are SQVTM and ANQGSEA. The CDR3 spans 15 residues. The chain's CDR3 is CSVEEISNPTDTQYF. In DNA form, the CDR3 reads TGCAGCGTTGAAGAGATATCCAATCCCACAGATACGCAGTATTTT.

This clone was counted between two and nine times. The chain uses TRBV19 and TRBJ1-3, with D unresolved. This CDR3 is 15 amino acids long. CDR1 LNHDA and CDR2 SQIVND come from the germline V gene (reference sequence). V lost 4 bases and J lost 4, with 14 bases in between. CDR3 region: CASSTARASGNTIYF. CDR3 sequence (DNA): TGTGCCAGTAGTACCGCCCGGGCTTCGGGAAACACCATATATTTT.

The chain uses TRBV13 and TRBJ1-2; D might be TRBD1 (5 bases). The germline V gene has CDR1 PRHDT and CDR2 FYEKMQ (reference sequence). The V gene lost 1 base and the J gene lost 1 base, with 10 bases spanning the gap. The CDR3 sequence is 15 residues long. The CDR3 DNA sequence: TGTGCCAGCAGCTTAGCTATAGGGGATAACTATGGCTACACCTTC. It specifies CASSLAIGDNYGYTF.

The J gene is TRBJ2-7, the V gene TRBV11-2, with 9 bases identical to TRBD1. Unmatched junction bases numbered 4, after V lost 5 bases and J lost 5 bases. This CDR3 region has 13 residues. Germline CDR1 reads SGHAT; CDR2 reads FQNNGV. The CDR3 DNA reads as TGTGCCAGCAGCCTGGGACAGGGCGACGAGCAGTACTTC. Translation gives CASSLGQGDEQYF.

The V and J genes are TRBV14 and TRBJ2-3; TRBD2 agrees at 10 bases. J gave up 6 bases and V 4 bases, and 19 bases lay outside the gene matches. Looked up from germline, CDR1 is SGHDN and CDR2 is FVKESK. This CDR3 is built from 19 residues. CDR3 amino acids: CASSPNGALLAGIRDTQYF. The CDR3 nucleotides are TGTGCCAGCAGCCCAAACGGGGCGTTACTAGCGGGAATCAGGGATACGCAGTATTTT.